What follows are 32 T cell receptor beta chains derived from one specimen sequenced in a study of blood T cell repertoires in COVID-19. Generated by immunoSEQ multiplex PCR, the TCRdb table keeps only in-frame clones and is missing some. The sample includes under 45,000 clones, about 86% seen only once; the top ten take about 5.5%. The material sequenced was peripheral blood. These receptors all come from a man aged 40-49 years with active COVID-19.

The J gene is TRBJ2-1, the V gene TRBV27; 8 bases are a match to TRBD1. This CDR3 is built from 16 residues. With 7 bases clipped from V and 7 bases from J, the junction kept 15 bases outside the gene matches. Germline loops: CDR1 MNHEY, CDR2 SMNVEV (reference sequence). CDR3: CASNPYGQGVTNEQFF. The DNA for the CDR3 is TGTGCCAGCAACCCTTACGGACAGGGAGTCACGAATGAGCAGTTCTTC.

The rearrangement links TRBV6-1 to TRBJ1-2, with no clear D. Germline V gene lookup returns CDR1 MNHNS and CDR2 SASEGT. The CDR3 has 15 residues. Trimming cost V 1 base and J 4 bases, with 13 bases left between them. The CDR3 loop is CASSEGAVSSYGYTF. DNA for the CDR3: TGTGCCAGCAGTGAAGGGGCCGTATCGAGCTATGGCTACACCTTC.

This clone turned up a few times. The chain employs TRBV9 and TRBJ2-7; D unresolved. The length of the CDR3 is 13 residues. Germline V gene sequence: CDR1 SGDLS, CDR2 YYNGEE. V was pared by 4 bases and J by 4 bases, with 12 bases between. CDR3 in DNA: TGTGCCAGCAGCCCCAGCGCTGGGTACGAGCAGTACTTC. Protein: CASSPSAGYEQYF.

CDR3 nucleotide sequence: TGTGCCAGCAGCCGACAGACCAATAATTCACCCCTCCACTTT. Its protein product is CASSRQTNNSPLHF. This chain connects TRBV14 to TRBJ1-6, with TRBD1 as a possible D gene (5 bases). Germline V gene sequence: CDR1 SGHDN, CDR2 FVKESK. Trimming shortened V by 4 bases and J by 5 bases, and 9 bases separated the two germline ends. The CDR3 runs to 14 residues.

V is TRBV19 and J is TRBJ2-1; 13 nucleotides align to TRBD2. Germline loops: CDR1 LNHDA, CDR2 SQIVND (reference sequence). V gave up 0 bases and J gave up 10 bases; unmatched junction bases: 9. This CDR3 is built from 17 residues. The CDR3 DNA is TGTGCCAGTAGTATAGATTCCAGGACTAGCGGGAGACCCGAGCAGTTCTTC. Its translation is CASSIDSRTSGRPEQFF.

The chain has TRBV27 and TRBJ1-1; unclear D gene. This CDR3 has 14 residues. Trimming removed 4 bases from V and 0 bases from J, with 9 bases in between. Germline CDR1 and CDR2: MNHEY and SMNVEV (reference sequence). DNA for the CDR3: TGTGCCAGCAGTTCACCCGGGGTGAACACTGAAGCTTTCTTT. Translating it yields CASSSPGVNTEAFF.

The chain has TRBV2 and TRBJ2-2; 9 nucleotides match TRBD1. CDR1 SNHLY and CDR2 FYNNEI come from the germline V gene. The CDR3 extends over 16 amino acids. J gave up 6 bases and V 8 bases, and 13 bases lay outside the gene matches. CDR3 nucleotides: TGTGCCAGCGGGAGGTCCGGGACAGGGATATCCGGGGAGCTGTTTTTT. Translation: CASGRSGTGISGELFF. The full variable domain, completed using reference TRBV2 and TRBJ2-2, is EPEVTQTPSHQVTQMGQEVILRCVPISNHLYFYWYRQILGQKVEFLVSFYNNEISEKSEIFDDQFSVERPDGSNFTLKIRSTKLEDSAMYFCASGRSGTGISGELFFGEGSRLTVL.

The chain couples TRBV7-3 to TRBJ1-4; 8 bases map to TRBD1. The CDR3 is made up of 16 amino acids. Unmatched junction bases numbered 7, after V lost 1 base and J lost 6 bases. In germline, CDR1 is SGHTA, CDR2 FQGTGA. The CDR3, as DNA: TGTGCCAGCAGCTTAATTGAGGACAGGGTATATGAAAAACTGTTTTTT. It is translated as CASSLIEDRVYEKLFF.

Written as DNA, the CDR3 is TGCGCCAGCAGCTTGGCGGGTAGCGGGAGAGGGGACACCGGGGAGCTGTTTTTT. This gives the protein CASSLAGSGRGDTGELFF. This rearrangement joins TRBV5-1 to TRBJ2-2, with TRBD2 identical over 9 bases. This CDR3 contains 18 residues. Germline V gives CDR1 SGHRS, CDR2 YFSETQ. Trimming cost V 0 bases and J 3 bases; bases outside gene matches: 9.

By sample fraction, this clone is medium-sized (0.01 to 0.1%). The CDR3 loop reads CASSWGLAGGPKYEQFF. The CDR3 DNA sequence: TGTGCCAGCAGTTGGGGACTAGCGGGAGGGCCAAAATATGAGCAGTTCTTC. The rearrangement links TRBV27 to TRBJ2-1; 16 nucleotides align to TRBD2. The length of the CDR3 is 17 residues. V was clipped by 4 bases and J by 8 bases; unmatched bases: 8. CDR1 MNHEY and CDR2 SMNVEV come from the germline V gene (reference sequence).

V gene TRBV6-5 combines with J gene TRBJ2-7; 9 bases fit TRBD1. Per germline, CDR1 MNHEY and CDR2 SVGAGI. The CDR3 spans 14 residues. The junction had 10 bases not matched to a gene; V was cut back by 8 bases and J by 5 bases. CDR3 in amino acids: CASDRRQGDNEQYF. The CDR3 nucleotides read TGTGCCAGCGATCGTCGACAGGGGGACAACGAGCAGTACTTC.

There are a few counts of this clone. This chain joins TRBV5-5 and TRBJ2-7; a weak D match, TRBD1 (6 bases). V was shortened by 1 base and J by 5 bases, with 16 bases between the two germline ends. The germline CDR1 and CDR2 sequences are SGHKS and YYEKEE (reference sequence). The CDR3 has 15 amino acids. The CDR3 reads CASSLSGDPSNEQYF. The CDR3 region has the DNA TGTGCCAGCAGCTTGTCAGGGGATCCATCCAACGAGCAGTACTTC.

This chain links TRBV10-3 with TRBJ2-1, with 7 bases identical to TRBD2. CDR3 size: 14 residues. CDR1 is ENHRY and CDR2 is SYGVKD in the germline V gene. V gave up 2 bases and J gave up 2 bases; unmatched junction bases: 0. CDR3 sequence: CAISEGLAYNEQFF. In nucleotides, the CDR3 is TGTGCCATCAGTGAGGGACTAGCCTACAATGAGCAGTTCTTC.

J is TRBJ2-7 and V is TRBV4-1, with a possible D match to TRBD1 (5 bases). The CDR3 loop spans 17 amino acids. Per germline, CDR1 MGHRA and CDR2 YSYEKL. The V end lost 0 bases, the J end lost 0 bases, and 15 bases lay between the germline ends. Here the CDR3 DNA reads TGCGCCAGCAGCCAAGAGGAAGGGGCCCTGAGCTCCTACGAGCAGTACTTC. Translated, it gives CASSQEEGALSSYEQYF.

The chain is built from TRBV20-1 and TRBJ1-5, with a weak D call TRBD1 (6 bases). V was cut by 3 bases and J by 6 bases, with 12 bases left in between. This CDR3 is 13 amino acids long. Germline V gene lookup returns CDR1 DFQATT and CDR2 SNEGSKA (reference sequence). The CDR3 region is CSASIRGAQPQHF. As DNA, the CDR3 is TGCAGTGCTAGTATTCGGGGGGCTCAGCCCCAGCATTTT.

The gene calls are TRBV9 and TRBJ2-1, with TRBD2 identical over 8 bases. This CDR3 spans 16 amino acids. Germline CDR1 is SGDLS and CDR2 is YYNGEE. V was pared by 0 bases and J by 6 bases, with 8 bases of the junction left unmatched. In DNA form, the CDR3 reads TGTGCCAGCAGCGTAGACTGGCGGGAGGCCTTCAATGAGCAGTTCTTC. This sequence encodes CASSVDWREAFNEQFF. Looking up the rest from reference TRBV9 and TRBJ2-1 gives the full variable domain: DSGVTQTPKHLITATGQRVTLRCSPRSGDLSVYWYQQSLDQGLQFLIQYYNGEERAKGNILERFSAQQFPDLHSELNLSSLELGDSALYFCASSVDWREAFNEQFFGPGTRLTVL.

The chain has TRBV7-2 and TRBJ2-1; D is perhaps TRBD2 (7 bases). Trimming took off 5 bases at V and 5 bases at J, with 16 bases between the two ends. Germline lookup yields CDR1 SGHTA and CDR2 FQGNSA. CDR3 length: 15 residues. CDR3 protein: CASSRRGRDHNEQFF. The CDR3 coding sequence is TGTGCCAGCAGCCGGAGGGGGAGGGACCACAATGAGCAGTTCTTC.

The J gene is TRBJ1-2, the V gene TRBV15; 9 bases match TRBD1. Germline CDR1 is LNHNV and CDR2 is YYDKDF (reference sequence). The CDR3 extends over 14 amino acids. The junction had 5 bases not matched to a gene; V was cut back by 1 base and J by 8 bases. Here the CDR3 DNA reads TGTGCCACCAGCAGAGGGACAGGGGTACAGGGCTACACCTTC. Residues: CATSRGTGVQGYTF. Together with reference TRBV15 and TRBJ1-2, the CDR3 gives the full variable domain: DAMVIQNPRYQVTQFGKPVTLSCSQTLNHNVMYWYQQKSSQAPKLLFHYYDKDFNNEADTPDNFQSRRPNTSFCFLDIRSPGLGDTAMYLCATSRGTGVQGYTFGSGTRLTVV.

The V gene is TRBV5-1, the J gene TRBJ2-4; TRBD1 might be the D (6 bases). Germline CDR1 reads SGHRS; CDR2 reads YFSETQ. V dropped 2 bases and J dropped 3 bases, with 12 bases sitting between them. The length of the CDR3 is 15 residues. CDR3 coding DNA: TGCGCCAGCAGCTTTCCAGGGGCCGGCAAAAACATTCAGTACTTC. It specifies CASSFPGAGKNIQYF.

This chain links TRBV6-4 with TRBJ2-1; 10 nucleotides match TRBD2. V dropped 3 bases and J dropped 7; count of bases not matched to a gene: 6. The CDR3 spans 15 residues. Germline lookup yields CDR1 MRHNA and CDR2 SNTAGT. CDR3 sequence (DNA): TGTGCCAGCAGTGAGCGGCTAGCGGGAGTTAATGAGCAGTTCTTC. Translated: CASSERLAGVNEQFF.

V is TRBV11-2 and J is TRBJ2-6; 10 nucleotides line up with TRBD1. CDR1 SGHAT and CDR2 FQNNGV come from the germline V gene. V trimming: 5 bases; J trimming: 2 bases; junction bases outside the gene matches: 6. The CDR3 runs 17 residues. This CDR3 reads CASSGRTGGTGANVLTF. CDR3 bases: TGTGCCAGCAGCGGGCGGACAGGGGGAACTGGGGCCAACGTCCTGACTTTC.

In the case of this clone: A much bigger clone sits one base away, suggesting this may be a read error. The chain links TRBV28 to TRBJ1-2; D is unclear. The germline V gene has CDR1 MDHEN and CDR2 SYDVKM. The CDR3 is 15 residues long. The CDR3 bases are TGTGCCAGCAGTTCTCCCCTCACAGTATGGTATGGCCACACCTTC. Amino acids: CASSSPLTVWYGHTF.

The chain uses TRBV3-1 (or the pseudogene TRBV3-2) and TRBJ2-1; 8 bases fit TRBD2. Germline loops: CDR1 LGHDT, CDR2 YNNKEL (reference sequence). Trimming cost V 1 base and J 7 bases; bases outside gene matches: 9. The CDR3 spans 16 residues. DNA of the CDR3: TGTGCCAGCAGCCAAGCGGGAGGGGGTTCTATTAATGAGCAGTTCTTC. It encodes CASSQAGGGSINEQFF.

The chain recombines TRBV19 with TRBJ2-7, with TRBD2 as a possible D gene (6 bases). Trimming cost V 4 bases and J 2 bases, with 12 bases left between them. CDR1 LNHDA and CDR2 SQIVND come from the germline V gene (reference sequence). The CDR3 consists of 14 residues. This CDR3 reads CASSSGSGAYEQYF. CDR3 bases: TGTGCCAGTAGTAGCGGTAGCGGTGCCTACGAGCAGTACTTC.

As for this clone: Different DNA sequences within this sample yield the same CDR3. V gene TRBV7-9 combines with J gene TRBJ2-3; D possibly corresponds to TRBD2 (6 bases). The CDR3 sequence is 14 residues long. The V and J ends lost 2 bases and 0 bases respectively, with 6 bases between them. CDR1 and CDR2 from the germline V gene are SEHNR and FQNEAQ (reference sequence). The CDR3 region is CASSLSGSTDTQYF. The CDR3 DNA reads as TGTGCCAGCAGCTTAAGCGGGAGCACAGATACGCAGTATTTT.

This chain uses TRBV6-5 with TRBJ1-4; 7 nucleotides agree with TRBD1. Germline-derived CDR1 and CDR2 are MNHEY and SVGAGI. This CDR3 is built from 15 residues. V dropped 0 bases and J dropped 6; count of bases not matched to a gene: 4. CDR3: CASSYSRQGDEKLFF. CDR3 sequence (DNA): TGTGCCAGCAGTTACTCCCGACAGGGAGATGAAAAACTGTTTTTT.

The chain employs TRBV30 and TRBJ1-5; tentatively, D is TRBD1 (6 bases). Germline loops: CDR1 GTSNPN, CDR2 SVGIG (reference sequence). Trimming removed 4 bases from V and 1 base from J, with 11 bases in between. CDR3 size: 14 residues. The CDR3: CAWKGGPSNQPQHF. As DNA, the CDR3 is TGTGCCTGGAAAGGGGGACCGAGCAATCAGCCCCAGCATTTT.

CDR3 coding DNA: TGTGCCAGCAAACAGGAGAACACCGGGGAGCTGTTTTTT. Its translation is CASKQENTGELFF. This rearrangement joins TRBV12-3 or TRBV12-4 to TRBJ2-2; weak D call: TRBD1 (5 bases). The CDR3 covers 13 residues. Trimming stripped 7 bases from V and 1 base from J, with 7 bases between.

The chain links TRBV3-1 (or the pseudogene TRBV3-2) to TRBJ2-3, with D perhaps TRBD2 (6 bases). The CDR3 is 19 amino acids. Germline CDR1 LGHDT, CDR2 YNNKEL (reference sequence). The V gene lost 1 base and the J gene lost 2 bases, with 22 bases spanning the gap. DNA of the CDR3: TGTGCCAGCAGCCAAGGGGTCCCCGGGGGAGTAGCGGTCACAGATACGCAGTATTTT. Protein product: CASSQGVPGGVAVTDTQYF.

This chain connects TRBV6-5 to TRBJ1-1, with 7 bases matching TRBD1. CDR3 length equals 12 residues. Per germline, CDR1 MNHEY and CDR2 SVGAGI. V shed 2 bases, J shed 9 bases, and the junction held 3 bases outside the gene matches. The CDR3 DNA is TGTGCCAGCAGTTACGACAGGGAAAAAGCTTTCTTT. It specifies CASSYDREKAFF.

CDR3 loop: CASSFPGQGDYGYTF. DNA of the CDR3: TGTGCCAGCAGCTTTCCGGGACAGGGGGACTATGGCTACACCTTC. The V gene is TRBV7-8, the J gene TRBJ1-2, with 11 bases identical to TRBD1. Unmatched junction bases numbered 3, after V lost 3 bases and J lost 3 bases. Germline values: CDR1 SGHVS, CDR2 FQNEAQ. The CDR3 extends over 15 amino acids.

The rearrangement links TRBV11-2 to TRBJ2-7, with a possible D match to TRBD1 (6 bases). Between the trimmed V and J ends, which lost 3 bases and 4 bases, there was a span of 19 bases. Germline V gives CDR1 SGHAT, CDR2 FQNNGV. The CDR3 is made up of 16 amino acids. The CDR3 DNA follows: TGTGCCAGCAGCTTCAGGGGTGGACAATTTATTTACGAGCAGTACTTC. Translated, it gives CASSFRGGQFIYEQYF.